This is a list of T cell receptor beta chains from one sample in a study of radiotherapy plus CTLA-4 blockade in lung cancer. Clones were read by immunoSEQ multiplex PCR, and TCRdb kept only the in-frame ones, dropping some. In the table there are about 82,000 clones, roughly 70% of which are singletons. The specimen comprised peripheral blood, sampled from a patient treated with radiotherapy plus ipilimumab. Receptors originate from a human donor with non-small cell lung cancer that progressed on radiotherapy plus ipilimumab. The CDR3 runs from the conserved cysteine through the conserved F or W. D genes are given only for firm matches. Clone size appears in some rows only: once, few, many, or a class for an expanded clone.

clone_size	j_call	d_call	v_call	cdr3_length	cdr3_nt	cdr3_aa
-	TRBJ2-7	-	TRBV4-1	15	TGCGCCAGCAGCCAAGATCCGGGTATCGGGTCCGAGCAGTACTTC	CASSQDPGIGSEQYF
few	TRBJ2-2	-	TRBV7-2	13	TGTGCCAGCAGCTACTCAGGGGTCGGGGAGCTGTTTTTT	CASSYSGVGELFF
-	TRBJ1-1	-	TRBV6-1	14	TGTGCCAGCAGTGAACCCCAATGGAACACTGAAGCTTTCTTT	CASSEPQWNTEAFF
-	TRBJ2-1	TRBD2	TRBV2	14	TGTGCCAGCAGTGCGGGGGGGACCTACAATGAGCAGTTCTTC	CASSAGGTYNEQFF
few	TRBJ1-1	TRBD1	TRBV5-1	18	TGCGCCAGCAGCACGACGCCGTACCAGACAGGGAGGAGAACTGAAGCTTTCTTT	CASSTTPYQTGRRTEAFF
-	TRBJ2-7	-	TRBV4-2	16	TGTGCCAGCAGCCCACAAGGGGGGGTTGGGGCCTACGAGCAGTACTTC	CASSPQGGVGAYEQYF
once	TRBJ1-4	-	TRBV10-3	12	TGTGCCATCAGTGAGGACAGTTATCAACTGTTTTTT	CAISEDSYQLFF
-	TRBJ1-1	-	TRBV7-9	13	TGTGCCAGCAGGGGGACTGTGAACACTGAAGCTTTCTTT	CASRGTVNTEAFF
-	TRBJ2-3	TRBD2	TRBV7-6	16	TGTGCCAGCAGCTTAGGGCTAGCGGGATATATTGGTACGCAGTATTTT	CASSLGLAGYIGTQYF
-	TRBJ2-3	TRBD1	TRBV9	14	TGTGCCAGCAGCGTAGGGGACAGCTCAGATACGCAGTATTTT	CASSVGDSSDTQYF
few	TRBJ2-6	TRBD2	TRBV13	16	TGTGCCAGCAGCTTCTGGGGGGAGGGTGGGGCCAACGTCCTGACTTTC	CASSFWGEGGANVLTF
-	TRBJ2-7	-	TRBV6-5	15	TGTGCCAGCAGTTACGTAATAGGAGGCAGGTACGAGCAGTACTTC	CASSYVIGGRYEQYF
-	TRBJ1-5	TRBD1	TRBV6-1	15	TGTGCCAGCAGCCCTGGGACAGTAGATAATCAGCCCCAGCATTTT	CASSPGTVDNQPQHF
-	TRBJ2-2	TRBD1	TRBV9	16	TGTGCCAGCAGCGTCCTGGACAGGGGGGCTGGCGGGGAGCTGTTTTTT	CASSVLDRGAGGELFF
-	TRBJ2-7	TRBD2	TRBV4-3	16	TGCGCCAGCAGCCAAGATCGGGCTAGCGGGGGGTACGAGCAGTACTTC	CASSQDRASGGYEQYF
-	TRBJ1-1	-	TRBV4-1	14	TGCGCCAGCAGTCAGACAGAACTTAACACTGAAGCTTTCTTT	CASSQTELNTEAFF
-	TRBJ2-1	-	TRBV15	15	TGTGCCACCAGCCGAGAGGGGGGGACCTACAATGAGCAGTTCTTC	CATSREGGTYNEQFF
-	TRBJ1-1	-	TRBV7-9	13	TGTGCCAGCAGCTTAGACCTGAACACTGAAGCTTTCTTT	CASSLDLNTEAFF
-	TRBJ2-3	TRBD2	TRBV7-3	16	TGTGCCAGCAGTCGGACTAGCGGGAGGGGCCTAGATACGCAGTATTTT	CASSRTSGRGLDTQYF
-	TRBJ1-6	TRBD1	TRBV7-2	14	TGTGCCAGCAGCGAGGGACAGCCGTATTCACCCCTCCACTTT	CASSEGQPYSPLHF
-	TRBJ1-3	-	TRBV5-8	14	TGTGCCAGCAGCTTGGGACAGCCTGGAAACACCATATATTTT	CASSLGQPGNTIYF
-	TRBJ1-5	TRBD1	TRBV7-2	15	TGTGCCAGCAGCTTAGGGGACAGGGGGTATCAGCCCCAGCATTTT	CASSLGDRGYQPQHF
-	TRBJ1-5	-	TRBV2	13	TGTGCCAGCAGTGACCACAGGGATCAGCCCCAGCATTTT	CASSDHRDQPQHF
-	TRBJ1-1	-	TRBV7-2	14	TGTGCCAGCAGCTTACGACCCCCCGGGACACAAGCTTTCTTT	CASSLRPPGTQAFF
-	TRBJ2-3	TRBD2	TRBV29-1	18	TGCAGCGTTGGCTTAGGGGCTAGCGGGGGGGTAAGCACAGATACGCAGTATTTT	CSVGLGASGGVSTDTQYF
-	TRBJ1-1	-	TRBV4-1	15	TGCGCCAGCAGCCAACTAGGATCAGGGCCGGGCGAAGCTTTCTTT	CASSQLGSGPGEAFF
-	TRBJ2-5	TRBD2	TRBV4-2	16	TGTGCCAGCAGCCAAGGAGATAGCGGGACCCAAGAGACCCAGTACTTC	CASSQGDSGTQETQYF